A single sample is the source of the 19 T cell receptor beta chains below, sequenced in a study of blood T cells in healthy people across ages (dated by TCRdb to between 2014 and 2016). Libraries were built with 5' RACE. Sequencing instrument: Illumina HiSeq 2500. A second PCR of roughly 7 to 11 cycles was performed with a sample-barcoded 5' primer and a J-beta primer mix. Using fastp at Q25 and MiXCR, TCRdb reprocessed the public reads and kept productive beta chains. Rows with one shared CDR3 protein collapse into an entry with the most common genes and DNA. This sample holds about 1.4 million distinct CDR3 sequences; 59% were observed only once. 6.5% to 8.5% of the sample lies in the top ten. Material: blood. All receptors derive from a young man in good health.

The chain carries TRBV5-1 and TRBJ2-3; 8 bases line up with TRBD1. Germline V gene data show CDR1 as SGHRS and CDR2 as YFSETQ. V lost 4 bases, J lost 2 bases, and 9 bases stayed unmatched. The CDR3 runs 16 residues. For the CDR3, the DNA is TGCGCCAGCAGCCTCACACGGGACAGGTACACAGATACGCAGTATTTT. Its translation: CASSLTRDRYTDTQYF.

The chain couples TRBV10-3 to TRBJ2-3; D could derive from TRBD1 or TRBD2 (5 bases each). V gave up 7 bases and J gave up 7 bases, with 12 bases separating them. Germline V CDR1 and CDR2: ENHRY, SYGVKD. The CDR3 is 12 amino acids. The CDR3 nucleotides read TGTGCCATCACCCCGGGGACCAATACGCAGTATTTT. This gives the protein CAITPGTNTQYF.

The chain uses TRBV10-3 and TRBJ1-5, with D perhaps matching TRBD1 (6 bases). The germline V and J ends were trimmed by 3 bases and 7 bases, with 13 bases remaining between them. The CDR3 spans 14 residues. Per germline, CDR1 ENHRY and CDR2 SYGVKD. Written as DNA, the CDR3 is TGTGCCATCAGTGATGACAGGTATTACCAGCCCCAGCATTTT. Protein sequence: CAISDDRYYQPQHF.

V gene TRBV5-1 combines with J gene TRBJ2-7, with 12 bases matching TRBD2. J gave up 6 bases and V 4 bases, and 5 bases lay outside the gene matches. CDR1 is SGHRS and CDR2 is YFSETQ in the germline V gene. CDR3 length: 14 residues. The CDR3, as DNA: TGCGCCAGCAGCAAGGGACTAGCGGGTGTCGAGCAGTACTTC. This codes for CASSKGLAGVEQYF.

The CDR3: CASSLSIGGHPYEQYF. CDR3 coding DNA: TGTGCCAGCAGTTTGTCTATCGGGGGGCATCCCTACGAGCAGTACTTC. This rearrangement joins TRBV12-3 or TRBV12-4 to TRBJ2-7, with a possible D match to TRBD2 (7 bases). The CDR3 is 16 amino acids. Trimming shortened V by 3 bases and J by 2 bases, and 17 bases separated the two germline ends.

The chain uses TRBV12-5 and TRBJ1-5, with D possibly TRBD1 on 5 matching bases. The CDR3 runs 15 residues. V shed 4 bases and J shed 0 bases, with 10 bases lying between them. CDR1 is LGHNT and CDR2 is FRNRAP in the germline V gene. CDR3 region: CASGSGTDSNQPQHF. In nucleotides, the CDR3 is TGTGCTAGTGGTTCGGGGACGGATAGCAATCAGCCCCAGCATTTT.

The J gene is TRBJ1-2, the V gene TRBV6-1, with TRBD1 identical over 7 bases. There are 12 residues in the CDR3. Per the germline V gene, CDR1 is MNHNS and CDR2 is SASEGT. CDR3 DNA sequence: TGTTCTATAAGACAGGGAAACTATGGCTACACCTTC. Its translation is CSIRQGNYGYTF.

In this sample, this clonotype turned up a few times. The chain is built from TRBV7-2 and TRBJ2-5; D unresolved. The DNA end is more similar to TRBJ2-7, so the J call may be wrong. Per the germline V gene, CDR1 is SGHTA and CDR2 is FQGNSA. The CDR3 contains 15 residues. CDR3 nucleotides: TGTGCCAGCAGCTCAACCGGTGGGGTTACTAACGAGCAGTACTTC. This gives the protein CASSSTGGVTNEQYF.

This clonotype was found once. This chain links TRBV2 with TRBJ2-5, with D possibly matching TRBD2 (5 bases). Trimming left V 6 bases short and J 4 bases short, with 15 bases between. This CDR3 region has 14 residues. The germline gives CDR1 SNHLY, CDR2 FYNNEI. For the CDR3, the DNA is TGTGCCAGCAGAGGACGGATGGGAGTAGAGACCCAGTACTTC. This encodes CASRGRMGVETQYF.

This clonotype was detected a few times. The chain links TRBV29-1 to TRBJ1-2; the D is unclear. The CDR3 sequence is 12 residues long. CDR1 and CDR2 (germline): SQVTM, ANQGSEA. Trimming took off 3 bases at V and 6 bases at J, with 11 bases between the two ends. The CDR3, as DNA: TGCAGCGTTGAGGACGGGATGGATGGCTACACCTTC. This gives the protein CSVEDGMDGYTF. Drawing the rest from reference TRBV29-1 and TRBJ1-2, the complete variable domain is SAVISQKPSRDICQRGTSLTIQCQVDSQVTMMFWYRQQPGQSLTLIATANQGSEATYESGFVIDKFPISRPNLTFSTLTVSNMSPEDSSIYLCSVEDGMDGYTFGSGTRLTVV.

The V and J genes are TRBV20-1 and TRBJ2-3; 10 positions agree with TRBD2. The CDR3 length is 15 residues. Germline trimming cut 0 bases from V and 4 bases from J; bases unmatched to any gene: 4. The V gene's germline CDR1 is DFQATT and CDR2 SNEGSKA (reference sequence). The CDR3 region is CSARDTLAGADTQYF. For the CDR3, the DNA is TGCAGTGCTAGAGATACGCTAGCGGGGGCAGATACGCAGTATTTT.

The V call is TRBV6-2 or TRBV6-3, the J call TRBJ2-5; 10 nucleotides agree with TRBD2. Germline V gene sequence: CDR1 MNHEY, CDR2 SVGEGT. The CDR3 has 12 amino acids. V shed 5 bases and J 8 bases; nucleotides not matched to a gene: 2. Written as DNA, the CDR3 is TGTGCCAGCAGTGGGACTAGCGTCACCCAGTACTTC. This codes for CASSGTSVTQYF.

The genes are TRBV7-9 and TRBJ2-5; a possible D gene is TRBD2 (5 bases). The germline CDR1 and CDR2 sequences are SEHNR and FQNEAQ (reference sequence). Trimming removed 1 base at V and 4 bases at J, with 13 bases between. This CDR3 has 15 amino acids. This chain's CDR3 is CASSLGYGIGETQYF. The CDR3 DNA reads TGTGCCAGCAGCTTAGGTTACGGGATTGGAGAGACCCAGTACTTC.

The chain uses TRBV7-9 and TRBJ2-1; a weak D match, TRBD1 (6 bases). This CDR3 is built from 16 residues. CDR1 is SEHNR, CDR2 FQNEAQ, per germline (reference sequence). The V end lost 6 bases, the J end lost 3 bases, and 18 bases lay between the germline ends. This CDR3 reads CASSPPGASGYNEQFF. The CDR3 DNA reads as TGTGCCAGCAGTCCCCCAGGGGCGTCAGGCTACAATGAGCAGTTCTTC.

The V and J genes are TRBV11-2 and TRBJ2-1; D is unresolved. V dropped 2 bases and J dropped 6 bases, with 20 bases sitting between them. CDR1 and CDR2 (germline): SGHAT, FQNNGV. The CDR3 has 17 residues. CDR3 coding DNA: TGTGCCAGCAGCTTAAAGGGCCAGAGTTTGGGGATCAATGAGCAGTTCTTC. It specifies CASSLKGQSLGINEQFF.

The chain joins TRBV6-6 to TRBJ2-5; 10 bases are a match to TRBD2. V dropped 11 bases and J dropped 1; count of bases not matched to a gene: 13. CDR1 MNHNY and CDR2 SVGAGI come from the germline V gene (reference sequence). The CDR3 length is 16 residues. The CDR3 loop reads CAGGGSGRTFQETQYF. CDR3 bases: TGTGCCGGCGGGGGTAGCGGGAGGACGTTCCAAGAGACCCAGTACTTC.

The chain combines TRBV2 with TRBJ2-1; D possibly uses TRBD1 or TRBD2 (5 bases each). The V and J ends lost 6 bases and 7 bases respectively, with 19 bases between them. There are 15 residues in the CDR3. Looked up from germline, CDR1 is SNHLY and CDR2 is FYNNEI. The CDR3 loop is CASRKTGTAVNEQFF. DNA for the CDR3: TGTGCCAGCAGAAAAACCGGGACGGCGGTTAATGAGCAGTTCTTC.

The chain combines TRBV15 with TRBJ2-5; D unresolved. Per the germline V gene, CDR1 is LNHNV and CDR2 is YYDKDF (reference sequence). With 0 bases removed from V and 3 bases from J, the gap between germline ends came to 14 bases. This CDR3 comprises 16 residues. CDR3 sequence: CATSRDVGVKKETQYF. The CDR3 DNA follows: TGTGCCACCAGCAGAGATGTCGGAGTAAAGAAAGAGACCCAGTACTTC.

V and J are TRBV12-3 or TRBV12-4 and TRBJ2-3; D is undetermined. V was clipped by 1 base and J by 5 bases, with 10 bases between them. This CDR3 has 14 amino acids. The DNA of the CDR3 is TGTGCCAGCAGTTTAGTGCACCGGATAGATACGCAGTATTTT. It specifies CASSLVHRIDTQYF.